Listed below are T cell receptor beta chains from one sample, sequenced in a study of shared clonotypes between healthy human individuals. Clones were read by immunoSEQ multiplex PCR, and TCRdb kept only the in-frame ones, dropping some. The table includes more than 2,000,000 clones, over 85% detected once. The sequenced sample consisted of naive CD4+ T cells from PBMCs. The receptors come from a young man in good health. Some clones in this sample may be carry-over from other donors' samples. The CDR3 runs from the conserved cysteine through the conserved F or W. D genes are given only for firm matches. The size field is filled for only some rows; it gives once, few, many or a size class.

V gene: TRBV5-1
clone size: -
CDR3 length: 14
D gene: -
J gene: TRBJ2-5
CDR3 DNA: TGCGCCAGCAGCTTGGGTCAGGTACTAGGGACCCAGTACTTC
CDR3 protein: CASSLGQVLGTQYF

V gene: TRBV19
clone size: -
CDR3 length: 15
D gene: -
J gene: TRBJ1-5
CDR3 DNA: TGTGCCAGTAGTATTGGGGGCAGTAGCAATCAGCCCCAGCATTTT
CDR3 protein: CASSIGGSSNQPQHF

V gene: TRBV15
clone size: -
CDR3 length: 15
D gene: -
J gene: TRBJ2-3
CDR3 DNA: TGTGCCACCAGCAGAGATCGGGGTAGCACAGATACGCAGTATTTT
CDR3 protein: CATSRDRGSTDTQYF

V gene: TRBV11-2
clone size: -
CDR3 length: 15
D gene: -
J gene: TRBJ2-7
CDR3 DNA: TGTGCCAGCAGCTCTCAAGGGACTTTGCCTTACGAGCAGTACTTC
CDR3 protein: CASSSQGTLPYEQYF

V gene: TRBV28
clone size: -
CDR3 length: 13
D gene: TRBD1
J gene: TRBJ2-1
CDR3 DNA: TGTGCCAGCAGACAACAGGGGATCGATGAGCAGTTCTTC
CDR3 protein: CASRQQGIDEQFF

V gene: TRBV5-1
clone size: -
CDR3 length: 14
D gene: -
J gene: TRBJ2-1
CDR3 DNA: TGCGCCAGCAGCTTGGAGGACTTGGGGGGAGAGCAGTTCTTC
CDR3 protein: CASSLEDLGGEQFF

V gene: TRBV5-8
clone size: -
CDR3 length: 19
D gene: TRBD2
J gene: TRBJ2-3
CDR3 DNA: TGTGCCAGCAGCTTGGGTTGGGGGGTTTGGACTAGCGGCACAGATACGCAGTATTTT
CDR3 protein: CASSLGWGVWTSGTDTQYF

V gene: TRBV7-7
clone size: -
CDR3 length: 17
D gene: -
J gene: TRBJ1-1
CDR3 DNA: TGTGCCAGCAGCCCGGAAGGCGGTGTTATTATGAACACTGAAGCTTTCTTT
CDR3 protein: CASSPEGGVIMNTEAFF

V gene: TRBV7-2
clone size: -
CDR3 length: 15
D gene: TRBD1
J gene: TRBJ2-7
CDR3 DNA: TGTGCCAGCAGCCCTCGAGGGACAGGGTCCTACGAGCAGTACTTC
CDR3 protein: CASSPRGTGSYEQYF

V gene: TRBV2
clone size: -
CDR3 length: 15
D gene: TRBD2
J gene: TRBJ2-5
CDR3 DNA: TGTGCGAGCAGCCTACGGGGCGGGAGTGAAGAGACCCAGTACTTC
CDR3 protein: CASSLRGGSEETQYF

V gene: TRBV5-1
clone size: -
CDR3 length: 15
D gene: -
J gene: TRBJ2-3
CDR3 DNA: TGCGCCAGCAGCCCGGGGCAGCTTTTGACAGATACGCAGTATTTT
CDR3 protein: CASSPGQLLTDTQYF

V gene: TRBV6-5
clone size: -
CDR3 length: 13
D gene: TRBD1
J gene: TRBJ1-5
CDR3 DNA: TGTGCCAGCGGGACAGCCGTCAATCAGCCCCAGCATTTT
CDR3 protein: CASGTAVNQPQHF

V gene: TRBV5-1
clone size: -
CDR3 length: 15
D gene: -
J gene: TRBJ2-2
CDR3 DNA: TGCGCCAGCAGCGTGCAGGGGAACAACGACGGGGAGCTGTTTTTT
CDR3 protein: CASSVQGNNDGELFF

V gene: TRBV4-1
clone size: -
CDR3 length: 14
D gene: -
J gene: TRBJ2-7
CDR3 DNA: TGCGCCAGCAGCCAAGTGGTTATAACCTACGAGCAGTACTTC
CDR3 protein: CASSQVVITYEQYF

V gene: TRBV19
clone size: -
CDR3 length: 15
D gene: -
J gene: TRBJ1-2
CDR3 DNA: TGTGCCAGTAAGCGGGGGCAGGGCCCTAACTATGGCTACACCTTC
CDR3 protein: CASKRGQGPNYGYTF

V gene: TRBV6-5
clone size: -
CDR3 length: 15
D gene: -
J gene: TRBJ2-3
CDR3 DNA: TGTGCCAGCAGTTACTCGTGGGCAGGGGCGAATACGCAGTATTTT
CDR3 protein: CASSYSWAGANTQYF

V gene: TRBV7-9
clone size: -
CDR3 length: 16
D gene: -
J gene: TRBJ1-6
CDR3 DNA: TGTGCCAGCAGCTTAGAGCCCAGCTCCTATAATTCACCCCTCCACTTT
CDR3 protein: CASSLEPSSYNSPLHF

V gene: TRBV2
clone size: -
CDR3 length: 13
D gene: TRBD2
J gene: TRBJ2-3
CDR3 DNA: TGTGCCAGCAGAGCTAGCGGGAGGGTGGGGCAGTATTTT
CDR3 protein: CASRASGRVGQYF

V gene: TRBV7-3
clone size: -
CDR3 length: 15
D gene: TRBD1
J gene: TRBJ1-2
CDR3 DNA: TGTGCCAGCAGCTTAACTCCTCCAGACAGGGACGGCTACACCTTC
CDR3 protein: CASSLTPPDRDGYTF

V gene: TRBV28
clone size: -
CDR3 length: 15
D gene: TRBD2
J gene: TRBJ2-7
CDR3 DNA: TGTGCCAGCAGCTCGACTAGCGGGAGGAGGTACGAGCAGTACTTC
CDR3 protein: CASSSTSGRRYEQYF

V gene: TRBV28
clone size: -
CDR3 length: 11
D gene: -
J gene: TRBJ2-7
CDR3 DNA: TGTGCCAGCACCTACCAGGGGGGGCAGTACTTC
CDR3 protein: CASTYQGGQYF

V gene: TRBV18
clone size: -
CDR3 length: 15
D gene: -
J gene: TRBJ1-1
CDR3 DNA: TGTGCCAGCTCACGCAGTCGAGTGTTTGACACTGAAGCTTTCTTT
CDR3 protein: CASSRSRVFDTEAFF

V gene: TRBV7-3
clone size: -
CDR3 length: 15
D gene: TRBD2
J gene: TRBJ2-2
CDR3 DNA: TGTGCCAGCAGCCGACTAGCGGGGAACACCGGGGAGCTGTTTTTT
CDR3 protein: CASSRLAGNTGELFF

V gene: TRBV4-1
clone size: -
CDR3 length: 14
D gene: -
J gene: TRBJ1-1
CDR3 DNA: TGCGCCAGCAGAAACAGGGCCATGAACACTGAAGCTTTCTTT
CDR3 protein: CASRNRAMNTEAFF

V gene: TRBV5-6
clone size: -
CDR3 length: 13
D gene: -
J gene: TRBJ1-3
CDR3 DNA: TGTGCCAGCAGCCCCGGGCAGCGAAACACCATATATTTT
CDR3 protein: CASSPGQRNTIYF

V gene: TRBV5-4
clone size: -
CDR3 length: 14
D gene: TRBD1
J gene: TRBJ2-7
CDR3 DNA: TGTGCCAGCAGCTTGGGCCAGGGGGTATGGGAGCAGTACTTC
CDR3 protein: CASSLGQGVWEQYF

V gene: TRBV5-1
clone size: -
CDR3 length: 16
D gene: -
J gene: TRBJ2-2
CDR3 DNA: TGCGCCAGCAGCTTCGGTTCTAGCGAGAACACCGGGGAGCTGTTTTTT
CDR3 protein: CASSFGSSENTGELFF

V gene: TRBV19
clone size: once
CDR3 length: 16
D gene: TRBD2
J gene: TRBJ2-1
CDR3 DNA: TGTGCCAGTAGCGACCGACTAGCGGGAGGGTACAATGAGCAGTTCTTC
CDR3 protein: CASSDRLAGGYNEQFF

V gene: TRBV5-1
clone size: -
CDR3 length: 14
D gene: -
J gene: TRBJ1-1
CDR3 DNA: TGCGCCAGCAGCCCCGGACAGATGAGAACCCTAGCTTTCTTT
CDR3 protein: CASSPGQMRTLAFF

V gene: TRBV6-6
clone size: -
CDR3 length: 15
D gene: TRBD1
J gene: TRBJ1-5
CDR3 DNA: TGTGCCAGCAGTTACGGACAGGCCCCCAATCAGCCCCAGCATTTT
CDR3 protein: CASSYGQAPNQPQHF

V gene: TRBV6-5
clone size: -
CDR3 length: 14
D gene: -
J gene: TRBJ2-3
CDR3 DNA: TGTGCCAGCAGTTACTCGATTGCCACAGATACGCAGTATTTT
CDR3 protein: CASSYSIATDTQYF

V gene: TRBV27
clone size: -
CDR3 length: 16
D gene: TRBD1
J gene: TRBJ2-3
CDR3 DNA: TGTGCCAGCAGTTTAAGGACAGGGTCAGGGTGGGATACGCAGTATTTT
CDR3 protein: CASSLRTGSGWDTQYF

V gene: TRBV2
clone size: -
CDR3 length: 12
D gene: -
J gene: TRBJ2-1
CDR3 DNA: TGTGCCAGCAGTCAAGCGGGCAATGAGCAGTTCTTC
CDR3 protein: CASSQAGNEQFF

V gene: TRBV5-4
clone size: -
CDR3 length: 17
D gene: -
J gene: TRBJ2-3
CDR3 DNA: TGTGCCAGCAGCTTGAGGACTGGCGGGACCAGCACAGATACGCAGTATTTT
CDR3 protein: CASSLRTGGTSTDTQYF

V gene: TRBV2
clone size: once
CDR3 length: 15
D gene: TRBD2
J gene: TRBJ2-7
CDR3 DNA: TGTGCCAGCAGTGAAGGTAGCGGGAGGATCTACGAGCAGTACTTC
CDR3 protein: CASSEGSGRIYEQYF

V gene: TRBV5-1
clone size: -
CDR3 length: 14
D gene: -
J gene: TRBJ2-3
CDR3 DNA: TGCGCCAGCAGCTTGGTCCACAGGGAAGATACGCAGTATTTT
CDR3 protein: CASSLVHREDTQYF

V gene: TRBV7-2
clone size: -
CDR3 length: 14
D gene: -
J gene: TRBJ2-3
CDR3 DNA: TGTGCCAGCAGCTACCAGGGGACCCCAGATACGCAGTATTTT
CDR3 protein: CASSYQGTPDTQYF

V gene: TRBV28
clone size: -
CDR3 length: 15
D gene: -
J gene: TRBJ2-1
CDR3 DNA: TGTGCCAGCAGTTCTTCAGGGGCGGGTAGGGGTGAGCAGTTCTTC
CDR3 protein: CASSSSGAGRGEQFF

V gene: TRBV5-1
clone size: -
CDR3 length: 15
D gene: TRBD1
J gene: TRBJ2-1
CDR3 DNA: TGCGCCAGCAGCTTAAGACAGGGGGACTACAATGAGCAGTTCTTC
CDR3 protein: CASSLRQGDYNEQFF

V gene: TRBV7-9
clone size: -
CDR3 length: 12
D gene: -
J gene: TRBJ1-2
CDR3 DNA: TGTGCCAGCAGCTTAGCGGATTATGGCTACACCTTC
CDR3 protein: CASSLADYGYTF

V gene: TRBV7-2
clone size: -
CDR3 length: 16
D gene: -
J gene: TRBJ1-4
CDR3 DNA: TGTGCCAGCAGCTTATTCGTCCCCGCAACTAATGAAAAACTGTTTTTT
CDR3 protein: CASSLFVPATNEKLFF

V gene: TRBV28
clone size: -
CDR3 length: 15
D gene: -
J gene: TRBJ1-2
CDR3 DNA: TGTGCCAGCAGCTCTACCTTCAGAGACAGTGATGGCTACACCTTC
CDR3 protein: CASSSTFRDSDGYTF

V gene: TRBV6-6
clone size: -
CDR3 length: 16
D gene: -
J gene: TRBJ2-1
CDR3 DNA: TGTGCCAGCGTATCACTTCAGGGGGAGGACTACAATGAGCAGTTCTTC
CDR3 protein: CASVSLQGEDYNEQFF

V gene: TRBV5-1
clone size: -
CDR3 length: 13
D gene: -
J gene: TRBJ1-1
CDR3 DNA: TGCGCCAGCAGCTTGGCAACTAGCAATGAAGCTTTCTTT
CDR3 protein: CASSLATSNEAFF

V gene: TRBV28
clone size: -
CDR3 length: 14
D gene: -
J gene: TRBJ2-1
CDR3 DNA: TGTGCCAGCAGTGACAGAAGCTCCTACAATGAGCAGTTCTTC
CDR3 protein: CASSDRSSYNEQFF

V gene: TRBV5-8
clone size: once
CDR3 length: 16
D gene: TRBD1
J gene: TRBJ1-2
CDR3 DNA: TGTGCCAGCAGCTTGGTCTCGAGGGGGCCGGGCTATGGCTACACCTTC
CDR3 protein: CASSLVSRGPGYGYTF

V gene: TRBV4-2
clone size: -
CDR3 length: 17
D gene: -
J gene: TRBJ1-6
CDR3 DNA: TGTGCCAGCAGCCAAGATTTTCAATCCTGGGGGGATTCACCCCTCCACTTT
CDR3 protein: CASSQDFQSWGDSPLHF

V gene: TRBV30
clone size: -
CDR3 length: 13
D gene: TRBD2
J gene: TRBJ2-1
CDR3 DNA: TGTGCCTGGTGGGGGGGAGTGGTGAGTGGGCAGTTCTTC
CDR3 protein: CAWWGGVVSGQFF

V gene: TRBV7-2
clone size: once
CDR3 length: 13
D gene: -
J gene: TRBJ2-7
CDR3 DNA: TGTGCCAGCAGCTTAGGGTGGACATACGAGCAGTACTTC
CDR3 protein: CASSLGWTYEQYF

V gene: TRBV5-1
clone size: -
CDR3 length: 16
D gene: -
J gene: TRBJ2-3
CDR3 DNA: TGCGCCAGCAGCTTGGGAGCTGCTTCTAGCACAGATACGCAGTATTTT
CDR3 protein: CASSLGAASSTDTQYF

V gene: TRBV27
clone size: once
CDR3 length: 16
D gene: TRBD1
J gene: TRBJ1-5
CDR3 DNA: TGTGCCAGTAAGGGGACAGGGCTCATTGGCAATCAGCCCCAGCATTTT
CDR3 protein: CASKGTGLIGNQPQHF

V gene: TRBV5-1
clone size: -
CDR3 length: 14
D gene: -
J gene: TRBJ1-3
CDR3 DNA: TGCGCCAGCAGCTTGGTGGGGACTGGAAACACCATATATTTT
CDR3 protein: CASSLVGTGNTIYF

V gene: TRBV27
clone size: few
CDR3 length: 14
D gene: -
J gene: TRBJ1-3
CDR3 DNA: TGTGCCAGTCGCCTCGCAGGCGGGGGAAACACCATATATTTT
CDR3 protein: CASRLAGGGNTIYF

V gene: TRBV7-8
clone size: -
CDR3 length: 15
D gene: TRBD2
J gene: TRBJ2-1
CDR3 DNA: TGTGCCAGCAGCTTATTGCTAGCGGGAACGGGCAAGCAGTTCTTC
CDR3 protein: CASSLLLAGTGKQFF

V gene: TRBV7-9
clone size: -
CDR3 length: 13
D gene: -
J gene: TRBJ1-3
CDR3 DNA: TGTGCCAGCAGCTTATTGCCTGGAAACACCATATATTTT
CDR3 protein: CASSLLPGNTIYF

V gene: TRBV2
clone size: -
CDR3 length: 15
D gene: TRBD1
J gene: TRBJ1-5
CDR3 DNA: TGTGCCAGCAGGGCCGGGACAGCCAGCAATCAGCCCCAGCATTTT
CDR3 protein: CASRAGTASNQPQHF

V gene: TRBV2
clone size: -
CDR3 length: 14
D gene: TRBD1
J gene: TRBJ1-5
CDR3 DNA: TGTGCCAGCAGAGGACAGGCGTTCAATCAGCCCCAGCATTTT
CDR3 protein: CASRGQAFNQPQHF